This T cell receptor beta chain was found in a study of T cells after posttransplantation cyclophosphamide. Study-level results: Donor-recipient repertoire similarity was low at 1-2 months, rising over year one. Tissue-infiltrating T cells from skin or gut overlapped little with blood T cells. After PTCy, TRB diversity resembled that of CNI/methotrexate controls.

TCRdb's table, derived via immunoSEQ multiplex PCR, lists solely in-frame clones and lacks some. The sample includes some 37,000 clones, more than 70% of them seen just once. Comments on this clone: What it binds is not known.

Cyclophosphamide on days +3 and +4 followed busulfan-fludarabine conditioning and a marrow graft. This CDR3 has 13 amino acids. From germline, CDR1 is KGHSH and CDR2 LQKENI. J lost 6 bases, V lost 4 bases, and 3 bases had no gene match. The V gene is TRBV18, the J gene TRBJ2-1; 7 bases line up with TRBD1. The sample was CD4+ T cells sorted from blood, taken approximately 2,000 days after a stem cell transplant with posttransplant cyclophosphamide. This receptor was taken from a female patient in her thirties or forties who received an allogeneic stem cell transplant from a related donor, was CMV-positive, and had no GVHD. Some T cells may be provided by the graft donor. The CDR3 nucleotides read TGTGCCAGCTCACACAGGGGCCCCAATGAGCAGTTCTTC. Its translation: CASSHRGPNEQFF.